One sample yielded the 3 T cell receptor beta chains listed below, sequenced in a study of cytomegalovirus exposure and HLA in healthy donors. Primers: 60 Vbeta forward and 13 Jbeta reverse. Sequencing used immunoSEQ multiplex PCR; TCRdb keeps in-frame clones, though not all of them. The sample shows 150,000 to 200,000 clones, roughly four fifths of them seen only once. What was sequenced was PBMCs. Receptor source: a girl aged 10 to 17 in good health and CMV-seropositive.

The rearrangement joins TRBV23-1 to TRBJ1-3; D not resolved. TRBV23-1 is labeled an ORF, and its function is uncertain. V lost 0 bases to trimming and J lost 0 bases, with 12 bases between them. The CDR3 spans 17 residues. This CDR3 is CASSQSVGKFSGNTIYF. CDR3 nucleotides: TGCGCCAGCAGTCAATCGGTCGGGAAATTCTCTGGAAACACCATATATTTT.

The rearrangement links TRBV5-6 to TRBJ1-1; 7 nucleotides align to TRBD1. The V and J ends lost 3 bases and 0 bases, in that order; junction bases with no gene match: 14. Germline-derived CDR1 and CDR2 are SGHDT and YYEEEE. This CDR3 is built from 18 residues. The CDR3 coding sequence is TGTGCCAGCAGCTCACAGGGGTTCTCCCCCAAGCTGAACACTGAAGCTTTCTTT. Translated: CASSSQGFSPKLNTEAFF.

Only a few counts were recorded for this clone. The rearrangement joins TRBV6-1 to TRBJ2-3; no reliable D call. With 2 bases removed from V and 2 bases from J, the gap between germline ends came to 14 bases. Germline CDR1 MNHNS, CDR2 SASEGT. The CDR3 has 16 amino acids. CDR3 sequence (DNA): TGTGCCAGCAGTGAATTAGACCGAGGCCTCACAGATACGCAGTATTTT. It translates to CASSELDRGLTDTQYF.